This TCR beta chain appears in the sequencing data of a study of T-cell reconstitution after alpha-beta-depleted transplantation in children. TCRbeta library construction was performed incorporating unique molecular identifiers. MiXCR was run by TCRdb on the PCR reads, yielding one entry per CDR3 protein. The repertoire consists of 490,000 or so distinct CDR3 sequences, with around 13% occurring once and the leading ten covering around 5.8%. Germline lookup yields CDR1 SNHLY and CDR2 FYNNEI. This CDR3 is 14 amino acids long. Trimming shortened V by 5 bases and J by 9 bases, and 17 bases separated the two germline ends.

Material: PBMCs from the stem cell graft donor, obtained from the stem cell graft. This clonotype was sampled from a human donor who donated a stem cell graft to a child with combined immunodeficiency. The chain couples TRBV2 to TRBJ2-1; tentative D call: TRBD2 (6 bases). The CDR3 bases are TGTGCCAGCAGTCAACAAACAGTGGGAGGTGAGCAGTTCTTC. Translated, it gives CASSQQTVGGEQFF.